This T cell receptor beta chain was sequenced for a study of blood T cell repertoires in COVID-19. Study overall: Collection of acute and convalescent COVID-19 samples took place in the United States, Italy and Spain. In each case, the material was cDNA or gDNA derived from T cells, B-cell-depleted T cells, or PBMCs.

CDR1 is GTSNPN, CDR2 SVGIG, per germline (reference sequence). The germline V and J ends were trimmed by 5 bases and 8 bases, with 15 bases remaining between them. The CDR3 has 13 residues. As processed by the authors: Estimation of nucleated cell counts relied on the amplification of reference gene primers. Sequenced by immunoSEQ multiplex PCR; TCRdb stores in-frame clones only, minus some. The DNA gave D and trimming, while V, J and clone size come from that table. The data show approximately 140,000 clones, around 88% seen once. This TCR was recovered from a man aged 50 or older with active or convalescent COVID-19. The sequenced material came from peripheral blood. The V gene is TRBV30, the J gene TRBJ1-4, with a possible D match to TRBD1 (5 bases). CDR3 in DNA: TGTGCCTGGGGGGGGGTTCTCGGAGAAAAACTGTTTTTT. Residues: CAWGGVLGEKLFF.